One sample yielded the 25 T cell receptor beta chains listed below, sequenced in a study of Ad26.COV2.S vaccination and SARS-CoV-2 variants. The table came from immunoSEQ multiplex PCR; TCRdb's copy has only in-frame clones and leaves some out. The profile covers roughly 320,000 clones, with about 86% appearing a single time and more than 1.5% taken by the ten largest. The treatment: some 20 received Ad26.COV2.S at low or high dose, single or two shots; 5 received placebo; per-sample allocation not given. The samples date from day 63 after the first vaccine or placebo injection. The sample consisted of peripheral blood, taken in a trial of Ad26.COV2.S vaccine versus placebo. These receptor sequences come from a person between 18 and 65 years old who received the Ad26.COV2.S COVID-19 vaccine or a placebo.

Points on this clone: Other DNA sequences of this sample code for an identical CDR3. This chain links TRBV19 with TRBJ1-2, with 8 bases identical to TRBD1. CDR1 is LNHDA and CDR2 is SQIVND in the germline V gene (reference sequence). Trimming removed 2 bases from V and 4 bases from J; junction bases left unmatched: 6. CDR3 length: 15 residues. The CDR3 nucleotides read TGTGCCAGTAGTATACAGGGGGCAAGGAGCTATGGCTACACCTTC. This gives the protein CASSIQGARSYGYTF.

CDR3: CASSQGRGGGGATNEKLFF. The CDR3 DNA follows: TGCGCCAGCAGCCAAGGCCGGGGAGGGGGAGGGGCAACTAATGAAAAACTGTTTTTT. V usage is TRBV4-1 and J usage is TRBJ1-4; tentatively, D is TRBD1 (6 bases). The CDR3 covers 19 residues. Trimming removed 1 base from V and 0 bases from J, with 18 bases in between. Germline V gene sequence: CDR1 MGHRA, CDR2 YSYEKL.

The chain employs TRBV4-3 and TRBJ1-1; 8 nucleotides agree with TRBD1. V shed 3 bases, J shed 3 bases, and the junction held 6 bases outside the gene matches. This CDR3 is 15 amino acids long. Germline CDR1 reads LGHNA; CDR2 reads YSLEER. The CDR3 sequence: CASSHGQGGYTEAFF. The CDR3 nucleotides are TGCGCCAGCAGCCATGGACAGGGCGGGTACACTGAAGCTTTCTTT.

The DNA of the CDR3 is TGCGCCAGCAGCCAAGAATTGGGGGATGCTAATGAAAAACTGTTTTTT. Translation: CASSQELGDANEKLFF. The chain carries TRBV4-3 and TRBJ1-4; D is possibly TRBD1 (5 bases). CDR1 and CDR2 (germline): LGHNA, YSLEER. The CDR3 has 16 amino acids. The germline V and J ends were trimmed by 0 bases and 3 bases, with 11 bases remaining between them.

The CDR3 sequence: CASSAGTSGASTDTQYF. The CDR3 bases are TGTGCCAGCAGTGCCGGGACTAGCGGTGCTAGCACAGATACGCAGTATTTT. The chain is built from TRBV6-1 and TRBJ2-3; 11 bases match TRBD2. Losses at the gene ends were 4 bases for V and 0 bases for J; bases not matched to a gene: 6. CDR3 length: 17 residues. The germline V gene encodes CDR1 MNHNS and CDR2 SASEGT.

V usage is TRBV18 and J usage is TRBJ2-6, with 7 bases matching TRBD1. Germline V lookup: CDR1 KGHSH, CDR2 LQKENI. The CDR3 extends over 16 amino acids. V lost 3 bases to trimming and J lost 0 bases; unmatched junction nucleotides: 2. This chain's CDR3 is CASSPGQTSGANVLTF. In DNA, the CDR3 is TGTGCCAGCTCACCGGGACAGACCTCTGGGGCCAACGTCCTGACTTTC.

This clone has only a few counts. The rearrangement links TRBV12-3 or TRBV12-4 to TRBJ1-2, with unresolved D. CDR3 length equals 12 residues. The V gene lost 2 bases and the J gene lost 4 bases, with 5 bases spanning the gap. Here the CDR3 reads CASSLMAYGYTF. For the CDR3, the DNA is TGTGCCAGCAGTTTAATGGCCTATGGCTACACCTTC.

The rearrangement links TRBV19 to TRBJ2-1, with D tentatively TRBD2 (6 bases). The ends were cut back, 3 bases at V and 5 bases at J, with 11 bases in the middle. The CDR3 totals 14 residues. The V gene's germline CDR1 is LNHDA and CDR2 SQIVND (reference sequence). For the CDR3, the DNA is TGTGCCAGTAGTATGGGACTCGAGAACAATGAGCAGTTCTTC. This codes for CASSMGLENNEQFF.

CDR3 sequence reads: CASSGAGGAVTDTQYF. The CDR3 coding sequence is TGTGCCAGCAGTGGCGCCGGGGGGGCCGTCACAGATACGCAGTATTTT. The chain recombines TRBV2 with TRBJ2-3; the match to TRBD2 covers 8 bases. J gave up 2 bases and V 4 bases, and 8 bases lay outside the gene matches. The CDR3 spans 16 residues. Looked up from germline, CDR1 is SNHLY and CDR2 is FYNNEI.

The chain couples TRBV30 to TRBJ1-1, with a tentative D call TRBD1 (5 bases). Trimming left V 0 bases short and J 5 bases short, with 13 bases between. Germline CDR1 GTSNPN, CDR2 SVGIG (reference sequence). The CDR3 covers 14 residues. The chain's CDR3 is CAWSVGGGSTEAFF. The CDR3 bases are TGTGCCTGGAGTGTTGGGGGGGGATCTACTGAAGCTTTCTTT. The entire variable domain, with the rest obtained from reference TRBV30 and TRBJ1-1, is as follows: SQTIHQWPATLVQPVGSPLSLECTVEGTSNPNLYWYRQAAGRGLQLLFYSVGIGQISSEVPQNLSASRPQDRQFILSSKKLLLSDSGFYLCAWSVGGGSTEAFFGQGTRLTVV.

The chain recombines TRBV6-5 with TRBJ2-3, with 7 bases aligning to TRBD1. The germline V gene has CDR1 MNHEY and CDR2 SVGAGI. V shed 5 bases and J 1 base; nucleotides not matched to a gene: 3. The CDR3 runs 14 residues. The CDR3 DNA reads TGTGCCAGCAGTCTGACAGGGCGCACAGATACGCAGTATTTT. Translated: CASSLTGRTDTQYF.

Of note for this clone: The same CDR3 can be traced to other DNA sequences in this sample. The chain uses TRBV3-1 (or the pseudogene TRBV3-2) and TRBJ1-2; D gene uncertain. V gave up 3 bases and J gave up 4 bases, with 6 bases separating them. This CDR3 is built from 12 residues. The germline gives CDR1 LGHDT, CDR2 YNNKEL (reference sequence). The CDR3, as DNA: TGTGCCAGCAGCCAGACCCTCTATGGCTACACCTTC. It codes for CASSQTLYGYTF.

CDR3 protein: CASSPPKGSRDEQYF. CDR3 bases: TGTGCCAGCAGCCCTCCAAAGGGTTCCAGGGACGAGCAGTACTTC. The rearrangement joins TRBV9 to TRBJ2-7; D might be TRBD1 (5 bases). The CDR3 runs to 15 residues. The germline V and J ends were trimmed by 4 bases and 5 bases, with 19 bases remaining between them. CDR1 and CDR2 from the germline V gene are SGDLS and YYNGEE.

The table lists this clone with a count of one. The chain uses TRBV18 and TRBJ1-2; 12 bases align to TRBD1. This CDR3 is built from 16 residues. The junction had 7 bases not matched to a gene; V was cut back by 3 bases and J by 5 bases. CDR1 and CDR2 from the germline V gene are KGHSH and LQKENI. The CDR3 coding sequence is TGTGCCAGCTCACCGGGACAGGGGGCCCAAGCATATGGCTACACCTTC. Protein sequence: CASSPGQGAQAYGYTF.

This chain connects TRBV18 to TRBJ1-2, with 7 bases matching TRBD1. The CDR3 has 16 residues. V trimming: 3 bases; J trimming: 2 bases; junction bases outside the gene matches: 9. Germline CDR1 and CDR2: KGHSH and LQKENI. CDR3 bases: TGTGCCAGCTCACCGATTCCGGGACAGTCAAACTATGGCTACACCTTC. It yields the protein CASSPIPGQSNYGYTF.

The V and J genes are TRBV5-6 and TRBJ2-1; 7 bases align to TRBD2. With 3 bases clipped from V and 0 bases from J, the junction kept 6 bases outside the gene matches. Germline CDR1 is SGHDT and CDR2 is YYEEEE. The CDR3 loop spans 16 amino acids. CDR3 protein: CASSYREVGSYNEQFF. CDR3 bases: TGTGCCAGCAGCTACCGGGAGGTGGGCTCCTACAATGAGCAGTTCTTC.

The V gene is TRBV18, the J gene TRBJ1-1; TRBD1 matches 10 bases. CDR3 length: 17 residues. With 3 bases clipped from V and 0 bases from J, the junction kept 7 bases outside the gene matches. CDR1 is KGHSH and CDR2 is LQKENI in the germline V gene. In DNA form, the CDR3 reads TGTGCCAGCTCACCCCTAGGAGGGACAGGGGTGAACACTGAAGCTTTCTTT. It specifies CASSPLGGTGVNTEAFF.

The V call is TRBV7-2, the J call TRBJ2-2, with D maybe TRBD1 (6 bases). This CDR3 has 13 amino acids. Germline CDR1 and CDR2: SGHTA and FQGNSA. Between the trimmed V and J ends, which lost 3 bases and 7 bases, there was a span of 9 bases. In DNA, the CDR3 is TGTGCCAGCAGCTTCGGACAGAGCGGGGAGCTGTTTTTT. This encodes CASSFGQSGELFF.

This chain links TRBV5-1 with TRBJ2-3; TRBD2 is a possible D gene (6 bases). V lost 7 bases, J lost 0 bases, and 12 bases lay in between. CDR1 and CDR2 (germline): SGHRS, YFSETQ. There are 14 residues in the CDR3. The DNA for the CDR3 is TGCGCCAGCGGATGGACTACCAGCACAGATACGCAGTATTTT. Protein sequence: CASGWTTSTDTQYF. Together with reference TRBV5-1 and TRBJ2-3, the CDR3 gives the full variable domain: KAGVTQTPRYLIKTRGQQVTLSCSPISGHRSVSWYQQTPGQGLQFLFEYFSETQRNKGNFPGRFSGRQFSNSRSEMNVSTLELGDSALYLCASGWTTSTDTQYFGPGTRLTVL.

The chain couples TRBV30 to TRBJ2-7; D not certain. The V gene's germline CDR1 is GTSNPN and CDR2 SVGIG (reference sequence). V gave up 5 bases and J gave up 6 bases, with 17 bases separating them. The length of the CDR3 is 13 residues. The CDR3 loop is CAWSYSSYSEQYF. DNA of the CDR3: TGTGCCTGGTCTTACTCCAGCTATTCCGAGCAGTACTTC. Drawing the rest from reference TRBV30 and TRBJ2-7, the complete variable domain is SQTIHQWPATLVQPVGSPLSLECTVEGTSNPNLYWYRQAAGRGLQLLFYSVGIGQISSEVPQNLSASRPQDRQFILSSKKLLLSDSGFYLCAWSYSSYSEQYFGPGTRLTVT.

The V and J genes are TRBV3-1 (or the pseudogene TRBV3-2) and TRBJ1-1; no firm D call. Germline V gene sequence: CDR1 LGHDT, CDR2 YNNKEL (reference sequence). Deletions cut 0 bases from V and 5 bases from J, with 13 bases between. The CDR3 runs 15 residues. The CDR3: CASSQDWRGHTEAFF. CDR3 coding DNA: TGTGCCAGCAGCCAAGATTGGAGAGGGCATACTGAAGCTTTCTTT.

The V gene is TRBV29-1, the J gene TRBJ1-3; possible D gene TRBD1, 5 bases. The length of the CDR3 is 12 residues. The V gene's germline CDR1 is SQVTM and CDR2 ANQGSEA. Trimming left V 6 bases short and J 4 bases short, with 10 bases between. The CDR3 loop reads CSVLGVGNTIYF. In DNA form, the CDR3 reads TGCAGCGTGCTAGGGGTCGGAAACACCATATATTTT.

The chain has TRBV5-1 and TRBJ2-5, with 7 nucleotides matching TRBD2. The germline V gene encodes CDR1 SGHRS and CDR2 YFSETQ. The CDR3 runs 15 residues. Losses at the gene ends were 3 bases for V and 2 bases for J; bases not matched to a gene: 7. CDR3 sequence (DNA): TGCGCCAGCAGCTCGACTGGGAGGGAACAAGAGACCCAGTACTTC. Protein product: CASSSTGREQETQYF.

The chain combines TRBV11-1 with TRBJ1-2; 8 bases fit TRBD1. The trim removed 5 bases at V and 3 bases at J, leaving 2 bases unmatched. Germline CDR1 SGHAT, CDR2 FQDESV (reference sequence). The CDR3 is 13 residues long. The CDR3 coding sequence is TGTGCCAGCAGCCCGGACAGGGACTATGGCTACACCTTC. This sequence encodes CASSPDRDYGYTF. Full variable domain (remainder filled in from reference TRBV11-1 and TRBJ1-2): EAEVAQSPRYKITEKSQAVAFWCDPISGHATLYWYRQILGQGPELLVQFQDESVVDDSQLPKDRFSAERLKGVDSTLKIQPAELGDSAMYLCASSPDRDYGYTFGSGTRLTVV.

This chain joins TRBV7-2 and TRBJ2-4, with D possibly matching TRBD1 (6 bases). Looked up from germline, CDR1 is SGHTA and CDR2 is FQGNSA. Trimming took 3 bases from V and 7 from J, leaving 13 bases between them. This CDR3 is 14 amino acids long. The CDR3 here is CASSFSQGSNIQYF. CDR3 sequence (DNA): TGTGCCAGCAGCTTCTCCCAGGGGTCGAACATTCAGTACTTC.